This entry lists 21 T cell receptor beta chains sequenced from one sample in a study of Tregs in tolerant kidney transplant recipients. TCRdb keeps only in-frame clones here, not all; method: immunoSEQ multiplex PCR. There are approximately 100,000 clones in the sample; more than 85% occur only once, and 0.35% to 0.55% lies in the top ten. Here the sequenced sample was CD4+ T cells from blood, taken before the transplant. Receptors originate from a human donor who received a combined kidney and bone marrow transplant.

V and J are TRBV5-1 and TRBJ1-2; D is unresolved. Trimming removed 2 bases from V and 5 bases from J, with 16 bases in between. Germline V lookup: CDR1 SGHRS, CDR2 YFSETQ. This CDR3 is 15 amino acids long. The CDR3 spells CASSFSLTGLYGYTF. In DNA form, the CDR3 reads TGCGCCAGCAGCTTCTCTCTTACGGGTCTTTATGGCTACACCTTC.

Regarding this clone: At one of its ends the junction is not consistent with the germline gene, which may arise from a read error. The chain uses TRBV28 and TRBJ1-2; D uncertain. The germline CDR1 and CDR2 sequences are MDHEN and SYDVKM. This CDR3 contains 10 residues. The DNA of the CDR3 is TGTGCCAGCAGTTTAAAGGAGCAGCCGTTC. Its translation is CASSLKEQPF.

The rearrangement links TRBV5-1 to TRBJ1-3; D gene uncertain. The V end was cut by 0 bases, the J end by 0 bases, with 10 bases between. The germline gives CDR1 SGHRS, CDR2 YFSETQ. The CDR3 is made up of 16 amino acids. The CDR3 reads CASSLVMGASGNTIYF. CDR3 nucleotide sequence: TGCGCCAGCAGCTTGGTTATGGGCGCCTCTGGAAACACCATATATTTT.

The V and J genes are TRBV14 and TRBJ2-3, with no clear D. The CDR3 loop spans 14 amino acids. Germline lookup yields CDR1 SGHDN and CDR2 FVKESK. V dropped 1 base and J dropped 4 bases, with 9 bases sitting between them. CDR3 DNA: TGTGCCAGCAGCCAAGCCATAGTGTCAGATACGCAGTATTTT. Translating gives CASSQAIVSDTQYF.

The rearrangement uses TRBV5-1 and TRBJ1-4, with D unresolved. The length of the CDR3 is 15 residues. Germline-derived CDR1 and CDR2 are SGHRS and YFSETQ. The V and J ends lost 3 bases and 0 bases respectively, with 9 bases between them. The CDR3 sequence is CASSWSGTTNEKLFF. In DNA, the CDR3 is TGCGCCAGCAGCTGGTCCGGGACAACTAATGAAAAACTGTTTTTT.

The rearrangement joins TRBV10-2 to TRBJ2-7; 10 positions match TRBD1. The CDR3 runs to 13 residues. The J segment lost 2 bases and the V segment lost 6 bases, leaving 1 base of the junction unmatched. Germline CDR1 reads WSHSY; CDR2 reads SAAADI. CDR3 DNA: TGCGCCAGCAGGACAGGGGGCGCCTACGAGCAGTACTTC. Translation gives CASRTGGAYEQYF.

This chain uses TRBV28 with TRBJ2-7; D might be TRBD1 (6 bases). Germline V gene lookup returns CDR1 MDHEN and CDR2 SYDVKM. The CDR3 is 13 amino acids. V shed 6 bases and J shed 2 bases, with 11 bases lying between them. The CDR3 spells CASSDRRTYEQYF. The CDR3 bases are TGTGCCAGCAGCGACAGGAGAACCTACGAGCAGTACTTC.

This chain connects TRBV7-2 to TRBJ2-1; tentatively, D is TRBD1 (6 bases). Trimming took 5 bases from V and 9 from J, leaving 11 bases between them. The germline V gene has CDR1 SGHTA and CDR2 FQGNSA. CDR3 length: 12 residues. The CDR3 sequence is CASSKNRAEQFF. The CDR3 DNA follows: TGTGCCAGCAGCAAAAACAGGGCTGAGCAGTTCTTC.

The genes are TRBV18 and TRBJ2-7; D is perhaps TRBD1 (6 bases). The V and J ends lost 6 bases and 3 bases respectively, with 12 bases between them. The CDR3 is 13 residues long. In germline, CDR1 is KGHSH, CDR2 LQKENI. CDR3 in DNA: TGTGCCAGCTCTAGGACAGAAAACTACGAGCAGTACTTC. This encodes CASSRTENYEQYF. Supplemented by reference TRBV18 and TRBJ2-7, the full variable domain reads NAGVMQNPRHLVRRRGQEARLRCSPMKGHSHVYWYRQLPEEGLKFMVYLQKENIIDESGMPKERFSAEFPKEGPSILRIQQVVRGDSAAYFCASSRTENYEQYFGPGTRLTVT.

The chain is built from TRBV4-2 and TRBJ1-1, with 8 bases matching TRBD1. This CDR3 has 15 residues. V dropped 2 bases and J dropped 1; count of bases not matched to a gene: 3. Germline V gene data show CDR1 as LGHNA and CDR2 as YNFKEQ. The CDR3 protein is CASSQPDRENTEAFF. The CDR3 DNA follows: TGTGCCAGCAGCCAACCGGACAGGGAGAACACTGAAGCTTTCTTT.

The chain couples TRBV28 to TRBJ2-2; perhaps TRBD2 as D (5 bases). Trimming stripped 3 bases from V and 5 bases from J, with 16 bases between. This CDR3 contains 16 residues. Germline assignment: CDR1 MDHEN and CDR2 SYDVKM. The CDR3 protein is CASSFVRVSGTGELFF. The CDR3 bases are TGTGCCAGCAGTTTTGTCCGAGTGTCGGGAACCGGGGAGCTGTTTTTT.

The genes are TRBV7-2 and TRBJ2-2; 9 nucleotides align to TRBD2. The CDR3 spans 16 residues. Germline lookup yields CDR1 SGHTA and CDR2 FQGNSA. Unmatched junction bases numbered 6, after V lost 1 base and J lost 6 bases. CDR3 region: CASSLVAGVGSGELFF. DNA for the CDR3: TGTGCCAGCAGCTTAGTAGCGGGAGTGGGGTCCGGGGAGCTGTTTTTT.

V is TRBV18 and J is TRBJ2-7; TRBD1 matches 8 bases. After removal of 3 bases from V and 2 bases from J, the junction contained 6 bases not matched to a gene. CDR1 is KGHSH, CDR2 LQKENI, per germline. The CDR3 has 15 amino acids. The CDR3 here is CASSPGQGLTYEQYF. In DNA, the CDR3 is TGTGCCAGCTCACCCGGACAGGGTTTAACCTACGAGCAGTACTTC.

The V call is TRBV7-2, the J call TRBJ2-7, with TRBD2 as a possible D gene (6 bases). V lost 2 bases and J lost 6, with 17 bases in between. CDR3 length: 15 residues. Germline-derived CDR1 and CDR2 are SGHTA and FQGNSA. CDR3 loop: CASSLRAGSWAEQYF. CDR3 bases: TGTGCCAGCAGCTTAAGGGCGGGATCCTGGGCCGAGCAGTACTTC.

This clone occurred once. The chain combines TRBV5-1 with TRBJ2-5, with D hard to call. The tail of the sequence fits TRBJ2-7 better, so the J call may be wrong. Germline values: CDR1 SGHRS, CDR2 YFSETQ. This CDR3 spans 13 amino acids. For the CDR3, the DNA is TGCGCCAGCAGCTTGTATCGCTCCTACGAGCAGTACTTC. It is translated as CASSLYRSYEQYF.

V and J are TRBV27 and TRBJ2-5, with D tentatively TRBD1 (6 bases). With 11 bases removed from V and 11 bases from J, the gap between germline ends came to 12 bases. The CDR3 is 9 amino acids. CDR1 is MNHEY and CDR2 is SMNVEV in the germline V gene (reference sequence). This chain's CDR3 is CAPGGRQYF. In DNA form, the CDR3 reads TGTGCCCCTGGGGGCCGGCAGTACTTC.

The gene calls are TRBV5-6 and TRBJ2-4, with 7 bases that match TRBD2. The CDR3 is 15 residues long. V shed 5 bases and J 0 bases; nucleotides not matched to a gene: 5. Looked up from germline, CDR1 is SGHDT and CDR2 is YYEEEE. The CDR3: CASRLAGRAKNIQYF. The CDR3 DNA sequence: TGTGCCAGCAGATTAGCGGGCAGAGCCAAAAACATTCAGTACTTC.

The J gene is TRBJ1-6, the V gene TRBV11-3; D gene unclear. Germline V CDR1 and CDR2: SGHNT, YENEEA. V gave up 10 bases and J gave up 2 bases, with 9 bases separating them. The CDR3 has 13 residues. This CDR3 reads CATTAAYNSPLHF. DNA of the CDR3: TGTGCCACCACAGCCGCCTATAATTCACCCCTCCACTTT.

The chain couples TRBV7-2 to TRBJ2-3; the match to TRBD2 covers 11 bases. J gave up 6 bases and V 5 bases, and 10 bases lay outside the gene matches. Germline lookup yields CDR1 SGHTA and CDR2 FQGNSA. This CDR3 comprises 16 residues. DNA of the CDR3: TGTGCCAGCAGCGCGGTTAGCGGGGGGGCCGTGGATACGCAGTATTTT. Its protein product is CASSAVSGGAVDTQYF. The complete variable domain, with remaining parts taken from reference TRBV7-2 and TRBJ2-3, reads GAGVSQSPSNKVTEKGKDVELRCDPISGHTALYWYRQSLGQGLEFLIYFQGNSAPDKSGLPSDRFSAERTGGSVSTLTIQRTQQEDSAVYLCASSAVSGGAVDTQYFGPGTRLTVL.

The V and J genes are TRBV19 and TRBJ2-3; 13 bases are a match to TRBD2. This CDR3 is built from 18 residues. V lost 3 bases and J lost 0; bases outside the gene matches: 6. Germline loops: CDR1 LNHDA, CDR2 SQIVND (reference sequence). CDR3 amino acids: CASSIDWTSGGSTDTQYF. In DNA form, the CDR3 reads TGTGCCAGTAGTATTGACTGGACTAGCGGGGGTAGCACAGATACGCAGTATTTT.

The chain couples TRBV6-5 to TRBJ2-3; 7 bases map to TRBD1. The CDR3 is 15 amino acids. V shed 2 bases, J shed 3 bases, and the junction held 5 bases outside the gene matches. Germline V gene lookup returns CDR1 MNHEY and CDR2 SVGAGI. The DNA of the CDR3 is TGTGCCAGCAGTTACCGAGGGGGCCCTACAGATACGCAGTATTTT. Translating gives CASSYRGGPTDTQYF.